The TCR beta chain described here comes from a study of blood T cell repertoires in COVID-19. In the study overall: PBMCs, B-cell-depleted T cells, or T cells provided the cDNA or gDNA that made up the material.

Trimming left V 8 bases short and J 1 base short, with 11 bases between. The CDR3 contains 13 residues. The germline CDR1 and CDR2 sequences are MDHEN and SYDVKM. In the source study's methods: For nucleated cells, counts were estimated from reference gene primer amplification. Some clones are missing from TCRdb's copy, which holds only in-frame ones; the method was immunoSEQ multiplex PCR. The V and J calls and clone size were taken over from that table, and D and trimming were inferred from the DNA. This sample has over 150,000 clones, with 88% found just once. Donors of Cohort 3 who recovered were those that had two negative PCRs, clearance, or symptom resolution.

The clonotype was recovered from a woman younger than 35 who had recovered from COVID-19. The specimen sequenced was PBMCs or T cells enriched from blood (not recorded which). V usage is TRBV28 and J usage is TRBJ1-2, with D tentatively TRBD1 (5 bases). The CDR3 here is CASRGTVNYGYTF. The DNA of the CDR3 is TGTGCCAGCCGCGGGACGGTTAACTATGGCTACACCTTC.